By proportion, the clone carrying this TCR beta chain is medium-sized. Its specificity is not known. This entry belongs to a study of early T cells in non-severe SARS-CoV-2 infection. Study overall: Chains were unpaired, as sequencing was done on bulk RNA from unsorted whole blood.

Unique molecular identifiers were attached to individual cDNA molecules. One entry per CDR3 protein results from TCRdb running MiXCR on the 5' RACE reads. The sample contains nearly 9,500 distinct CDR3 sequences, about 4.8% of which appear only once. Losses at the gene ends were 5 bases for V and 5 bases for J; bases not matched to a gene: 7. This CDR3 is 16 amino acids long. Germline CDR1 is LNHDA and CDR2 is SQIVND (reference sequence). General study findings and limits: VDJdb matching favored anti-spike CD8 responses, missing private and CD4 specificities.

The TCR originated in an adult who was a healthcare worker with PCR-confirmed SARS-CoV-2 infection or an uninfected control (not recorded which). The rearrangement joins TRBV19 to TRBJ2-3; TRBD2 aligns across 13 bases. The sample taken for sequencing was whole blood. CDR3 sequence reads: CASSLWTSGRGDTQYF. Written as DNA, the CDR3 is TGTGCCAGTAGTCTGTGGACTAGCGGGAGAGGAGATACGCAGTATTTT.